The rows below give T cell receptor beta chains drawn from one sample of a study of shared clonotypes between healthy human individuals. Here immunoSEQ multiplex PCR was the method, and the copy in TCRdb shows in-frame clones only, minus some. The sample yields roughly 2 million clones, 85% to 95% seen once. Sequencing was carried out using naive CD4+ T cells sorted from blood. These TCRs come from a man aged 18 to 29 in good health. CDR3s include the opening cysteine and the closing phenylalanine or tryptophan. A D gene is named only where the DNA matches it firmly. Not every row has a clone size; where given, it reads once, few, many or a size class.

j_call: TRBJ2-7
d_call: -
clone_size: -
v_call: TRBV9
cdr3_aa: CASSVEQGTYEQYF
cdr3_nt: TGTGCCAGCAGCGTAGAGCAGGGGACCTACGAGCAGTACTTC

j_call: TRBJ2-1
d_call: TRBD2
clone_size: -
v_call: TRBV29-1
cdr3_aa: CSVVLAGSSYNEQFF
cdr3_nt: TGCAGCGTTGTCCTAGCGGGGAGCTCCTACAATGAGCAGTTCTTC

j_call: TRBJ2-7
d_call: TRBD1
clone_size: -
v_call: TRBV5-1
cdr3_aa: CASSAGTANGEQYF
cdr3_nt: TGCGCCAGCAGCGCCGGGACAGCGAACGGTGAGCAGTACTTC

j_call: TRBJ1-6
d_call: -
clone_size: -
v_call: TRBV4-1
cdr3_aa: CASSQGGWALHF
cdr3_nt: TGCGCCAGCAGCCAAGGGGGGTGGGCCCTCCACTTT

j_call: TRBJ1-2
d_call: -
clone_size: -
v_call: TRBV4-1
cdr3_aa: CASSQELPSSYGYTF
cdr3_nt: TGCGCCAGCAGCCAAGAGTTACCCTCCTCCTATGGCTACACCTTC

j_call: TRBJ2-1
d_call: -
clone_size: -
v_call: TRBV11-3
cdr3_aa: CASSLEWEKSNEQFF
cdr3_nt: TGTGCCAGCAGCTTAGAGTGGGAGAAAAGTAATGAGCAGTTCTTC

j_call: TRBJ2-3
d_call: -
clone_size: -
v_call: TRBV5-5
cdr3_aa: CASSYSRDPGPYSTDTQYF
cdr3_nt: TGTGCCAGCAGCTACAGCCGGGACCCAGGACCGTACTCCACAGATACGCAGTATTTT

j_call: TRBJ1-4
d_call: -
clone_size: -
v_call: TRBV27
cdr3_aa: CASSPPYGKLFF
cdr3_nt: TGTGCCAGCAGTCCCCCTTATGGGAAACTGTTTTTT

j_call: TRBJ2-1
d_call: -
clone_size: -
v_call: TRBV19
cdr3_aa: CASSIGERPANEQFF
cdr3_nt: TGTGCCAGTAGTATAGGGGAGCGGCCTGCCAATGAGCAGTTCTTC

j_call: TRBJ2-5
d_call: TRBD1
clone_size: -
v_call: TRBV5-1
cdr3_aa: CASSLTGVETQYF
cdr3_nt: TGCGCCAGCAGCTTAACAGGGGTTGAGACCCAGTACTTC

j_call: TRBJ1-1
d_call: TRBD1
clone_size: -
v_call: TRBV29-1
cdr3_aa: CSVGQGSTEAFF
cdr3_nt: TGCAGCGTCGGACAGGGGAGCACTGAAGCTTTCTTT

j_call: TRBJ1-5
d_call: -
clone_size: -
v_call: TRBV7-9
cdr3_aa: CASSRELNQPQHF
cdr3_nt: TGTGCCAGCAGCCGCGAGCTTAATCAGCCCCAGCATTTT

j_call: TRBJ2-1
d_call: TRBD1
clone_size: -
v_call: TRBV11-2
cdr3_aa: CASSLGGQGVNEQFF
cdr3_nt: TGTGCCAGCAGCTTAGGTGGACAGGGTGTTAATGAGCAGTTCTTC

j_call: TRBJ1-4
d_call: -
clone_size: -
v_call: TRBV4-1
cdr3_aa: CASSQEGGATSEKLFF
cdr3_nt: TGCGCCAGCAGCCAAGAAGGGGGGGCGACCAGTGAAAAACTGTTTTTT

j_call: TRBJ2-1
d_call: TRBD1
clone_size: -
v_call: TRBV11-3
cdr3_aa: CASSLAGTGAYNEQFF
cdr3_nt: TGTGCCAGCAGCTTAGCCGGGACAGGGGCCTACAATGAGCAGTTCTTC

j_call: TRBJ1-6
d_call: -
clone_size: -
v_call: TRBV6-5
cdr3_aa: CASSYGRDSPLHF
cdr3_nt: TGTGCCAGCAGTTACGGAAGGGATTCACCCCTCCACTTT

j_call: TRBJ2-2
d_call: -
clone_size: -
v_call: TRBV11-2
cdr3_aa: CASTLFGSPTGELFF
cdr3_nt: TGTGCCAGCACCCTATTCGGCAGCCCCACCGGGGAGCTGTTTTTT

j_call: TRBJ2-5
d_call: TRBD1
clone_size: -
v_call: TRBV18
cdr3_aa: CASSRPGTGGALTTQYF
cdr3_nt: TGTGCCAGCTCACGGCCCGGGACAGGGGGCGCCCTAACGACCCAGTACTTC

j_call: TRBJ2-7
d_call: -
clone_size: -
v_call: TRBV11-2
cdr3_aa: CASSFGRQWYEQYF
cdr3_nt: TGTGCCAGCAGCTTCGGTCGCCAGTGGTACGAGCAGTACTTC

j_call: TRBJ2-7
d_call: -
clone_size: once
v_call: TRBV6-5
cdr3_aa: CASTLIQGGEYEQYF
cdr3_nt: TGTGCCAGCACCTTGATACAGGGGGGGGAGTACGAGCAGTACTTC

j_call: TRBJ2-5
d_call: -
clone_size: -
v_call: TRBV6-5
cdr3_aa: CASRRRLLGEETQYF
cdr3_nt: TGTGCCAGCAGACGCAGACTTCTCGGGGAGGAGACCCAGTACTTC

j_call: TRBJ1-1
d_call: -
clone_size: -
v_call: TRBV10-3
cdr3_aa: CAISKGEINMNTEAFF
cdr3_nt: TGTGCCATCAGCAAGGGGGAAATTAACATGAACACTGAAGCTTTCTTT

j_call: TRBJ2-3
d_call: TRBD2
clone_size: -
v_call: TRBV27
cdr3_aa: CASSLRVLAGTDTQYF
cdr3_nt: TGTGCCAGCAGTTTAAGGGTGCTAGCGGGCACAGATACGCAGTATTTT

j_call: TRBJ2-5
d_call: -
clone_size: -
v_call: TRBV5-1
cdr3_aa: CASSLATGQETQYF
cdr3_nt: TGCGCCAGCAGCTTGGCCACAGGACAAGAGACCCAGTACTTC

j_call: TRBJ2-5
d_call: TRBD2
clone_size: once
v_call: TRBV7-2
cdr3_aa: CASSPTSVQETQYF
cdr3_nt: TGTGCCAGCAGTCCTACTAGCGTCCAAGAGACCCAGTACTTC

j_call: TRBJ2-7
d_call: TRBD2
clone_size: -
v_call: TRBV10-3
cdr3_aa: CAIRDIAGDEQYF
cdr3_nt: TGTGCCATCAGGGATATAGCGGGAGACGAGCAGTACTTC

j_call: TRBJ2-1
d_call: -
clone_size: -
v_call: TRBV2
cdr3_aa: CASNGQYNEQFF
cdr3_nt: TGTGCCAGCAACGGACAGTACAATGAGCAGTTCTTC

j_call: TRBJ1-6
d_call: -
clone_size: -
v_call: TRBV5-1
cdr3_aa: CASSLDNRFSAPLHF
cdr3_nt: TGCGCCAGCAGCTTGGATAATAGGTTTTCCGCGCCGCTCCACTTT

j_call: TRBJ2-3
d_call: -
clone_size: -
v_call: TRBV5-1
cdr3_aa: CASTDPGSTDTQYF
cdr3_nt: TGCGCCAGCACCGACCCTGGTAGCACAGATACGCAGTATTTT

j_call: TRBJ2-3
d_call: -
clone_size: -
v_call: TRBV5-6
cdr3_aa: CASSLSSDTQYF
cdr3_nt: TGTGCCAGCAGCCTGAGCTCAGATACGCAGTATTTT

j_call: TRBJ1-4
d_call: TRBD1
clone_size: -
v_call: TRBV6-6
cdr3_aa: CASRDRANEKLFF
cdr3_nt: TGTGCCAGCAGAGACAGGGCTAATGAAAAACTGTTTTTT

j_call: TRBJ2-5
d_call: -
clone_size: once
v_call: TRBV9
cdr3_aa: CASSGGRTVGRQETQYF
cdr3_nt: TGTGCCAGCAGCGGTGGGAGGACAGTTGGGCGACAAGAGACCCAGTACTTC

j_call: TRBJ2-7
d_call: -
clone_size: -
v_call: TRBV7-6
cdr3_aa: CASSPSTGSSSYEQYF
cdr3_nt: TGTGCCAGCAGCCCCTCAACAGGGTCGAGCTCCTACGAGCAGTACTTC

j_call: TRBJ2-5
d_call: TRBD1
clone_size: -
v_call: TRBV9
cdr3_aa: CASSGGTAQETQYF
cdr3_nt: TGTGCCAGCAGCGGAGGGACAGCTCAAGAGACCCAGTACTTC

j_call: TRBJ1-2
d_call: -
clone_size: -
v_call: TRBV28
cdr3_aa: CASSLELGGYTF
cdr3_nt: TGTGCCAGCAGTTTGGAGTTAGGAGGCTACACCTTC

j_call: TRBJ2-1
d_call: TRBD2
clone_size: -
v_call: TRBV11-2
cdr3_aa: CASSLIELAGGLYNEQFF
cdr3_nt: TGTGCCAGCAGCTTAATAGAACTAGCGGGGGGGCTCTACAATGAGCAGTTCTTC

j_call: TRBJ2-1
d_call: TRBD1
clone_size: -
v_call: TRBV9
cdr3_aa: CASSGTGSYNEQFF
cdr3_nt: TGTGCCAGCAGCGGGACAGGCAGCTACAATGAGCAGTTCTTC

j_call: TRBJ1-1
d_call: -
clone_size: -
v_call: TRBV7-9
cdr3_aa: CASSLVLGGNTEAFF
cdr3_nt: TGTGCCAGCAGCTTAGTTTTAGGAGGGAACACTGAAGCTTTCTTT

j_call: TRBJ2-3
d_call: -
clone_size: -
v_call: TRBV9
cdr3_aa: CASSPLVSGPGTDTQYF
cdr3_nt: TGTGCCAGCAGCCCCTTAGTGAGCGGGCCGGGGACAGATACGCAGTATTTT

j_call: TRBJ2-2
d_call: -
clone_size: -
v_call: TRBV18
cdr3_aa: CASSPKGGANTGELFF
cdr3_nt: TGTGCCAGCTCACCTAAAGGGGGAGCGAACACCGGGGAGCTGTTTTTT

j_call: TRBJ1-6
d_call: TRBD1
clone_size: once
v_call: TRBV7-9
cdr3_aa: CASSLGQGAQNSPLHF
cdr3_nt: TGTGCCAGCAGCTTAGGACAGGGGGCGCAGAATTCACCCCTCCACTTT

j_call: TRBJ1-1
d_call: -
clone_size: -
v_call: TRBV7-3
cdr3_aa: CASSLGENTEAFF
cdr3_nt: TGTGCCAGCAGCCTGGGAGAGAACACTGAAGCTTTCTTT

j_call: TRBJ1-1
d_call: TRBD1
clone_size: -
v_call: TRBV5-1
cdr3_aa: CASSVTGTGGLAEAFF
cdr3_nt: TGCGCCAGCAGCGTGACCGGGACAGGGGGCCTAGCTGAAGCTTTCTTT

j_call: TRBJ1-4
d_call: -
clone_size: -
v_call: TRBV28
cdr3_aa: CASSPPPGSDEKLFF
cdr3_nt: TGTGCCAGCAGTCCCCCCCCCGGGTCGGATGAAAAACTGTTTTTT

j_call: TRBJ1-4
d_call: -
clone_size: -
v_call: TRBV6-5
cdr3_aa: CASSYSASPNEKLFF
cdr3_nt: TGTGCCAGCAGTTACTCCGCATCTCCTAATGAAAAACTGTTTTTT

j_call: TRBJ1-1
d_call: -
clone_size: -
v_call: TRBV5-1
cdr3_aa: CASSSTDITEAFF
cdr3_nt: TGCGCCAGCAGCTCAACGGATATTACTGAAGCTTTCTTT

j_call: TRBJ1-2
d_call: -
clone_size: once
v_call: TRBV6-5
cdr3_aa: CASSRAGDHGYTF
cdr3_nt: TGTGCCAGCAGTCGCGCGGGGGATCATGGCTACACCTTC

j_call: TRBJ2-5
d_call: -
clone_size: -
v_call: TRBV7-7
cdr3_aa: CASSLDTIQETQYF
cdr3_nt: TGTGCTAGCAGCTTAGATACTATACAAGAGACCCAGTACTTC

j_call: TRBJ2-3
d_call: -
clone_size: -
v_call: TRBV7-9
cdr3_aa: CASSFDSSYTDTQYF
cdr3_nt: TGTGCCAGCAGTTTCGACTCCTCCTACACAGATACGCAGTATTTT

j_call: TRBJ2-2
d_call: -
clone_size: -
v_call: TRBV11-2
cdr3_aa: CASSSGTENTGELFF
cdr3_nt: TGTGCCAGCAGCTCGGGGACGGAGAACACCGGGGAGCTGTTTTTT

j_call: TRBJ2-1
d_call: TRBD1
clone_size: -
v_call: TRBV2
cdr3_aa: CASRAGTGSKQFF
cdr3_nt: TGTGCCAGCAGAGCCGGGACAGGGTCGAAGCAGTTCTTC

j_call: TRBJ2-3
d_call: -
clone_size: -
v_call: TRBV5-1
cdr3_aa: CASSLAGTRTTDTQYF
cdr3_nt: TGCGCCAGCAGCTTGGCGGGCACAAGGACCACAGATACGCAGTATTTT

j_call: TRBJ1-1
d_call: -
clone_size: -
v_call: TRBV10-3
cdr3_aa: CAISGGTRDTEAFF
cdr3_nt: TGTGCCATCAGTGGGGGCACGCGGGACACTGAAGCTTTCTTT